This is a list of T cell receptor beta chains from one sample in a study of shared clonotypes between healthy human individuals. Assay: immunoSEQ multiplex PCR; the TCRdb copy retains only in-frame clones and omits some. The table lists 550,000 to 850,000 clones, under 80% of them singletons. Specimen: memory CD4+ T cells sorted from blood. These receptors all stem from a woman aged 25 to 39 in good health. Each CDR3 is given with its conserved first and last residue. D genes are given only for firm matches. A clone size is listed for some rows: how often the clone was seen (once, few, many), or a class if it is expanded.

few	-	TRBV5-1	TRBJ1-3	14	CASSPGTAGNTIYF	TGCGCCAGCAGCCCTGGGACCGCCGGAAACACCATATATTTT
-	-	TRBV30	TRBJ2-7	12	CAWSGAGDEQYF	TGTGCCTGGAGTGGGGCTGGAGACGAGCAGTACTTC
-	TRBD1	TRBV6-1	TRBJ1-3	17	CASSEDFGTGYRNTIYF	TGTGCCAGCAGTGAAGATTTTGGGACAGGGTATAGAAACACCATATATTTT
-	TRBD2	TRBV2	TRBJ2-6	14	CASSRGAGANVLTF	TGTGCCAGCTCACGGGGGGCTGGGGCCAACGTCCTGACTTTC
few	-	TRBV18	TRBJ1-1	15	CASSPKEGRNTEAFF	TGTGCCAGCTCACCAAAAGAAGGCAGGAACACTGAAGCTTTCTTT
-	TRBD2	TRBV5-1	TRBJ2-5	15	CASSLASGRQETQYF	TGCGCCAGCAGCTTGGCTAGCGGGAGGCAAGAGACCCAGTACTTC
-	TRBD1	TRBV5-1	TRBJ1-5	15	CASSLGTGSYQPQHF	TGCGCCAGCAGCTTGGGGACAGGGTCCTATCAGCCCCAGCATTTT
once	-	TRBV5-6	TRBJ2-2	16	CASSLDWGSGTGELFF	TGTGCCAGCAGCCTGGACTGGGGCTCGGGCACCGGGGAGCTGTTTTTT
-	TRBD2	TRBV7-6	TRBJ2-7	13	CASKLAGGYEQYF	TGTGCCAGCAAACTAGCGGGAGGCTACGAGCAGTACTTC
few	-	TRBV5-4	TRBJ2-3	14	CASSLVTIPDTQYF	TGTGCCAGCAGCTTGGTGACAATTCCAGATACGCAGTATTTT
-	-	TRBV30	TRBJ2-7	12	CAWSPFRGEQYF	TGTGCCTGGAGTCCTTTCAGGGGAGAGCAGTACTTC
-	-	TRBV2	TRBJ1-2	14	CASSELGGSYGYTF	TGTGCCAGCAGTGAACTGGGCGGTAGCTATGGCTACACCTTC
-	-	TRBV30	TRBJ2-3	15	CASKGPAGLTDTQYF	TGTGCCAGCAAAGGACCAGCGGGCCTCACAGATACGCAGTATTTT
-	TRBD1	TRBV2	TRBJ1-4	14	CASILTGRGEKLFF	TGTGCCAGCATTTTGACAGGGAGGGGTGAAAAACTGTTTTTT
-	-	TRBV28	TRBJ2-1	16	CASSLLTLAHHNEQFF	TGTGCCAGCAGTTTGTTAACACTAGCTCACCACAATGAGCAGTTCTTC
-	-	TRBV29-1	TRBJ2-1	14	CSVVPGISYNEQFF	TGCAGCGTTGTTCCGGGAATCTCCTACAATGAGCAGTTCTTC
-	-	TRBV19	TRBJ1-1	12	CASTSPGDEAFF	TGTGCCTCAACGAGCCCGGGGGATGAAGCTTTCTTT